The rows below give T cell receptor beta chains drawn from one sample of a study of blood T cells in healthy people across ages. TCRdb re-called the 5' RACE reads with MiXCR, one entry per CDR3 protein. The sample gives 1.5 million to 2 million distinct CDR3 sequences, about 30% of which show up once; roughly 8% is in the top ten. Sequenced material: blood. The receptor source for this set is a woman aged 25 to 39 in good health. Both conserved end residues are part of each CDR3. Fields, in order: V gene, D gene, clone size, J gene, CDR3 DNA, CDR3 protein. A D gene is named only where the DNA matches it firmly. Clone size appears in some rows only: once, few, many, or a class for an expanded clone.

V gene: TRBV2; D gene: -; clone size: -; J gene: TRBJ2-2; CDR3 DNA: TGTGCCAGCAGCCAACGGGTCGTTCGACAGACCGGGGAGCTGTTTTTT; CDR3 protein: CASSQRVVRQTGELFF
V gene: TRBV21-1; D gene: -; clone size: few; J gene: TRBJ2-1; CDR3 DNA: TGTGCCAGCAGCAAACAGGGGGCTTTTTGGAATGAGCAGTTCTTC; CDR3 protein: CASSKQGAFWNEQFF
V gene: TRBV24-1; D gene: TRBD1; clone size: -; J gene: TRBJ2-3; CDR3 DNA: TGTGCCACCAGTGGACAGGGGAGCACAGATACGCAGTATTTT; CDR3 protein: CATSGQGSTDTQYF
V gene: TRBV11-2; D gene: TRBD2; clone size: many; J gene: TRBJ2-1; CDR3 DNA: TGTGCCAGCACCCGAGTAAGCGGGAGGGCTATTGAGCAGTTCTTC; CDR3 protein: CASTRVSGRAIEQFF
V gene: TRBV24-1; D gene: TRBD1; clone size: -; J gene: TRBJ1-2; CDR3 DNA: TGTGCCACCAGTGATTTAGGACAGGGGACGAATGGCTACACCTTC; CDR3 protein: CATSDLGQGTNGYTF
V gene: TRBV4-3; D gene: -; clone size: -; J gene: TRBJ2-2; CDR3 DNA: TGCACCAGCAGCCAAGATTTCGAGGGAGTGGACACCGGGGAGCTGTTTTTT; CDR3 protein: CTSSQDFEGVDTGELFF
V gene: TRBV18; D gene: TRBD1; clone size: -; J gene: TRBJ1-4; CDR3 DNA: TGTGCCAGCTCAGCCAACAGGGGGCGCGATGAAAAACTGTTTTTT; CDR3 protein: CASSANRGRDEKLFF
V gene: TRBV6-6; D gene: -; clone size: many; J gene: TRBJ2-7; CDR3 DNA: TGTGCCAGTTCACGGGGGAACAGGGACGAGCAGTACTTC; CDR3 protein: CASSRGNRDEQYF
V gene: TRBV9; D gene: TRBD1; clone size: few; J gene: TRBJ1-5; CDR3 DNA: TGTGCCAGCAGCCCAGAATACGACAGGGTCAATCAGCCCCAGCATTTT; CDR3 protein: CASSPEYDRVNQPQHF
V gene: TRBV20-1; D gene: -; clone size: -; J gene: TRBJ1-4; CDR3 DNA: TGCAGTGCCCCCCCCGCAGGTCGTTTTGAAAAACGGTTTTTT; CDR3 protein: CSAPPAGRFEKRFF
V gene: TRBV10-3; D gene: -; clone size: few; J gene: TRBJ2-5; CDR3 DNA: TGTGCCCTCGCTCAGGAGACCCAGTACTTC; CDR3 protein: CALAQETQYF
V gene: TRBV11-1; D gene: -; clone size: few; J gene: TRBJ1-5; CDR3 DNA: TGTGCCAGCAGCCTCAACGGAAAAAGCAATCAGCCCCAGCATTTT; CDR3 protein: CASSLNGKSNQPQHF
V gene: TRBV11-2; D gene: -; clone size: few; J gene: TRBJ2-3; CDR3 DNA: TGTGCCAGCAACTTATCCCCCCCAGATACGCAGTATTTT; CDR3 protein: CASNLSPPDTQYF
V gene: TRBV20-1; D gene: -; clone size: few; J gene: TRBJ2-7; CDR3 DNA: TGCAGTGCTAGAGGCCCGGGAGTTGGCGAGCAGTACTTC; CDR3 protein: CSARGPGVGEQYF
V gene: TRBV7-9; D gene: -; clone size: few; J gene: TRBJ2-7; CDR3 DNA: TGTGCCAGCAGCTCCGCCGGGACCGGACGCTCCTACGAGCAGTACTTC; CDR3 protein: CASSSAGTGRSYEQYF
V gene: TRBV6-4; D gene: TRBD1; clone size: few; J gene: TRBJ2-1; CDR3 DNA: TGTGCCAGTAACCGGGACAGGGGATCTACTGAGCAGTTCTTC; CDR3 protein: CASNRDRGSTEQFF
V gene: TRBV10-1; D gene: -; clone size: -; J gene: TRBJ1-1; CDR3 DNA: TGCGCCAGCAGTGAGGGGGGGAGAGGGGCTTTCTTT; CDR3 protein: CASSEGGRGAFF
V gene: TRBV20-1; D gene: -; clone size: -; J gene: TRBJ1-2; CDR3 DNA: TGCAGTGCTCGAACCCCAGGACGGAAGTTGTATGGCTACACCTTC; CDR3 protein: CSARTPGRKLYGYTF
V gene: TRBV4-3; D gene: TRBD1; clone size: -; J gene: TRBJ1-3; CDR3 DNA: TGCGCCAGCCAAGATCTGGGGACAGGCATAAACACCATATATTTT; CDR3 protein: CASQDLGTGINTIYF
V gene: TRBV7-9; D gene: -; clone size: many; J gene: TRBJ2-5; CDR3 DNA: TGTGCCAGCAGCTTAGAACAGCAAGAGACCCAGTACTTC; CDR3 protein: CASSLEQQETQYF
V gene: TRBV7-2; D gene: TRBD2; clone size: -; J gene: TRBJ2-1; CDR3 DNA: TGTGCCAGCAGCGCCGGGACTAGTCCGCAGTTCTTC; CDR3 protein: CASSAGTSPQFF
V gene: TRBV3-1; D gene: -; clone size: -; J gene: TRBJ2-6; CDR3 DNA: TGTGCCAGCAGCCCACGCAGGGAAGGTCCTGGGGCCAACGTCCTGACTTTC; CDR3 protein: CASSPRREGPGANVLTF
V gene: TRBV9; D gene: -; clone size: few; J gene: TRBJ2-3; CDR3 DNA: TGTGCCAGCAGCGCCAACCGGGACTCATCCACAGATACGCAGTATTTT; CDR3 protein: CASSANRDSSTDTQYF